This T cell receptor beta chain is drawn from a study of T cells after yellow fever vaccination. Background on the study: In the case of low-cell-number fractions, SMART-Seq v4 Ultra Low Input was used for preparation.

This clonotype was seen only a few times. Its antigen remains unknown. The germline V gene has CDR1 SGHRS and CDR2 YFSETQ. There are 13 residues in the CDR3. The ends were cut back, 5 bases at V and 5 bases at J, with 10 bases in the middle. The TCR cDNA carried a universal primer site and UMIs from 5'RACE template switching. In TCRdb, the 5' RACE reads were re-called with MiXCR into one record per CDR3 protein. The data hold some 670,000 distinct CDR3 sequences, with around an eighth observed a single time. Overall study results and limits: Among primary-vaccination clones, most reappeared after the booster, at around 97% for CD4 and about 90% for CD8. Some clonotypes were seen in both the CD4 and the CD8 compartments. These made up a small share and likely arose from convergent recombination.

The receptor comes from a man aged 30 to 45 who received the YFV17D yellow fever vaccine. The rearrangement joins TRBV5-1 to TRBJ2-2; D unclear. The sequencing here drew on PBMCs, taken on the day of the yellow fever booster vaccination. CDR3 sequence reads: CASSIGLTGELFF. CDR3 DNA sequence: TGCGCCAGCAGTATCGGCCTAACCGGGGAGCTGTTTTTT. The full variable domain, with the rest looked up from reference TRBV5-1 and TRBJ2-2, is KAGVTQTPRYLIKTRGQQVTLSCSPISGHRSVSWYQQTPGQGLQFLFEYFSETQRNKGNFPGRFSGRQFSNSRSEMNVSTLELGDSALYLCASSIGLTGELFFGEGSRLTVL.